This TCR beta chain is drawn from a study of blood T cell repertoires in COVID-19. Looking at the study overall: Sources were T cells, B-cell-depleted T cells, or PBMCs; the material itself was cDNA or gDNA.

The CDR3 length is 16 residues. Germline V lookup: CDR1 KGHSH, CDR2 LQKENI. V dropped 3 bases and J dropped 2; count of bases not matched to a gene: 7. As processed by the authors: For nucleated cells, counts were estimated from reference gene primer amplification. Clones were sequenced by immunoSEQ multiplex PCR, and TCRdb holds only the in-frame ones, with some missing. The DNA gave D and trimming, while V, J and clone size come from that table. The top ten clones hold about 7.1% of a sample with 150,000 to 200,000 clones, roughly four fifths of them seen once. While infection was still active, Seattle patients were enrolled and then followed longitudinally.

The receptor comes from a woman between 65 and 79 years old with COVID-19, enrolled during active disease. The J gene is TRBJ2-3, the V gene TRBV18; TRBD1 matches 8 bases. Sequenced material: peripheral blood. CDR3 region: CASSPFRQGNTDTQYF. CDR3 sequence (DNA): TGTGCCAGCTCACCTTTCCGACAGGGGAACACAGATACGCAGTATTTT. Drawing the rest from reference TRBV18 and TRBJ2-3, the complete variable domain is NAGVMQNPRHLVRRRGQEARLRCSPMKGHSHVYWYRQLPEEGLKFMVYLQKENIIDESGMPKERFSAEFPKEGPSILRIQQVVRGDSAAYFCASSPFRQGNTDTQYFGPGTRLTVL.